This entry is about one T cell receptor beta chain. It has no known antigen specificity. Per-base quality was not reported, and no clone a single base away is much larger than it. The data are from a study of T cells after yellow fever vaccination (dated by TCRdb to the late 2010s). For context, the study as a whole: Libraries from fractions with low cell numbers were prepared with the SMART-Seq v4 Ultra Low Input RNA kit. Bulk TCR alpha and beta repertoires were sequenced longitudinally to track T-cell clones before and after primary and booster YFV17D yellow fever vaccination. Two healthy male donors, one aged 18 to 30 and one aged 30 to 40 years, made up the cohort. Bulk PBMC replicates and cell subsets were isolated from blood drawn at multiple timepoints before and after both primary and secondary immunization.

The investigation overall reported the following: After the booster, most clones that had expanded after primary vaccination were detected again (almost 97% of CD4 and around nine tenths of CD8), suggesting broad maintenance of memory. A small fraction of clonotypes showed up in both the CD4 and CD8 compartments, probably as a result of convergent recombination. The secondary T-cell response was found to be weaker but faster than the primary response, with a peak reached on day 5 rather than on day 15. Computational filtering was required because FACS-sorted repertoires could contain abundant contaminating clonotypes from the bulk population. Because only a couple of donors were included in the study, the extent to which the findings can be generalized is limited.

CDR1 and CDR2 are read off the germline V gene as SQVTM and ANQGSEA. Trimming costs V 3 bases and J 7 bases, and their ends lie 12 bases apart. From the cysteine up to the phenylalanine, the CDR3 has a length of 12 residues. Of all the DNA, just the CDR3 is kept, 36 bases in frame from base 1. Sample treatment or condition, as interpreted from the label and publication: live attenuated yellow fever vaccine strain. PBMCs were isolated from peripheral blood using a standard Ficoll-Paque protocol. Dynabeads CD4 and CD8 positive selection kits were used to isolate the CD4 and CD8 T-cell fractions. TriZol was used to extract RNA from bulk PBMCs, CD4 and CD8 fractions, and dextramer-positive and dextramer-negative fractions. Sequencing relied on an Illumina NovaSeq 6000. TCR cDNA was made using 5'RACE template switching, a step that added a universal primer site and unique molecular identifiers. Priming for cDNA synthesis came from both the TCR alpha and TCR beta constant segments. Libraries were amplified in two PCR steps, with sample barcodes and sequencing adapters added in the second step. Sequencing of the libraries was done on either Illumina HiSeq 2500 (2x100 bp) or NovaSeq (2x150 bp). The study's own analysis went as follows. MIGEC handled demultiplexing of reads and collapsing into UMI consensus sequences, while MiXCR performed V(D)J alignment. Vaccine-responding clonotypes were defined with edgeR using replicate PBMC samples, requiring FDR below 0.01 and a log2 fold change above 5 up to day 15. Each bulk clonotype was labeled CD4 or CD8 based on which sequenced repertoire, CD4 or CD8, contained the clonotype at higher abundance. The raw public data were reprocessed by TCRdb itself: fastp quality trimming at Q25, MiXCR clonotype calling, in-frame beta chains only. For every CDR3 protein sequence, its rows merge into one entry that carries the most common genes and DNA. The V and J calls follow TCRdb's processing rather than the paper's. Counted in this sample were some 170,000 distinct CDR3 sequences; roughly a tenth of them appeared once. The ten largest clones represent about 40% of the sample.

Sequences were derived from CD8+ T cells sorted from PBMCs, sampled 45 days after the yellow fever booster vaccination. This TCR came from a man younger than 30 who received the YFV17D yellow fever vaccine. Rearrangement joined TRBV29-1 to TRBJ1-2, with TRBD1 as a weak D call on 6 bases. At the DNA level, the sequence is TGCAGCGTTGATAGGGGGTTACGTGGCTACACCTTC. Translated, it gives CSVDRGLRGYTF. Here the CDR3 is joined to the reference TRBV29-1 and TRBJ1-2 genes, and the full variable domain is: SAVISQKPSRDICQRGTSLTIQCQVDSQVTMMFWYRQQPGQSLTLIATANQGSEATYESGFVIDKFPISRPNLTFSTLTVSNMSPEDSSIYLCSVDRGLRGYTFGSGTRLTVV.